The present entry profiles one T cell receptor (beta chain) with its context. This clonotype was seen more than once but under ten times. The antigen it binds to is not known. Base-call qualities are not available, and no considerably larger clone is one nucleotide away. Libraries were built with RT-PCR. Sequenced on an Illumina HiSeq 2500. TCRdb ran its own pipeline on the public reads, namely fastp trimming at Q25 and MiXCR clone calling, and kept in-frame beta chains. A single entry per CDR3 protein holds the most common genes and DNA from its merged rows. A total of hundreds of thousands of distinct CDR3 sequences appear in this sample, under 9% of them only once. The ten largest clonotypes hold 13% of the sample. These data are taken from a study of response to subunit inactivated influenza vaccine (dated by TCRdb to 2016 to 2019). For the wider study: The study used deep quantitative T cell receptor repertoire profiling to track responses to a trivalent subunit inactivated influenza vaccine.

CDR1 is given as SGHRS and CDR2 as YFSETQ, both from the germline V gene. CDR3 length: 15 amino acids, cysteine to phenylalanine. The sequence is cut down to CDR3 DNA, 45 bases in frame from base 1. Germline trimming amounts to 5 bases on V and 0 bases on J, with 4 as the count of junction bases outside the gene matches. Study-level results and caveats: The authors proposed that each seasonal influenza vaccination may bring in only a limited number of new T cells.

The sample was PBMCs from blood, taken 23 months after vaccination. The chain was built from TRBV5-1 and TRBJ2-1; a stretch of 8 junction bases matches TRBD2. The clonotype comes from a man between 50 and 69 years old who received an inactivated influenza vaccine. Donor details come from another sample of the same person, matched by shared clones. The nucleotide sequence reads TGCGCCAGCAGGGGGACTAGACTCTCCTACAATGAGCAGTTCTTC. It encodes CASRGTRLSYNEQFF.